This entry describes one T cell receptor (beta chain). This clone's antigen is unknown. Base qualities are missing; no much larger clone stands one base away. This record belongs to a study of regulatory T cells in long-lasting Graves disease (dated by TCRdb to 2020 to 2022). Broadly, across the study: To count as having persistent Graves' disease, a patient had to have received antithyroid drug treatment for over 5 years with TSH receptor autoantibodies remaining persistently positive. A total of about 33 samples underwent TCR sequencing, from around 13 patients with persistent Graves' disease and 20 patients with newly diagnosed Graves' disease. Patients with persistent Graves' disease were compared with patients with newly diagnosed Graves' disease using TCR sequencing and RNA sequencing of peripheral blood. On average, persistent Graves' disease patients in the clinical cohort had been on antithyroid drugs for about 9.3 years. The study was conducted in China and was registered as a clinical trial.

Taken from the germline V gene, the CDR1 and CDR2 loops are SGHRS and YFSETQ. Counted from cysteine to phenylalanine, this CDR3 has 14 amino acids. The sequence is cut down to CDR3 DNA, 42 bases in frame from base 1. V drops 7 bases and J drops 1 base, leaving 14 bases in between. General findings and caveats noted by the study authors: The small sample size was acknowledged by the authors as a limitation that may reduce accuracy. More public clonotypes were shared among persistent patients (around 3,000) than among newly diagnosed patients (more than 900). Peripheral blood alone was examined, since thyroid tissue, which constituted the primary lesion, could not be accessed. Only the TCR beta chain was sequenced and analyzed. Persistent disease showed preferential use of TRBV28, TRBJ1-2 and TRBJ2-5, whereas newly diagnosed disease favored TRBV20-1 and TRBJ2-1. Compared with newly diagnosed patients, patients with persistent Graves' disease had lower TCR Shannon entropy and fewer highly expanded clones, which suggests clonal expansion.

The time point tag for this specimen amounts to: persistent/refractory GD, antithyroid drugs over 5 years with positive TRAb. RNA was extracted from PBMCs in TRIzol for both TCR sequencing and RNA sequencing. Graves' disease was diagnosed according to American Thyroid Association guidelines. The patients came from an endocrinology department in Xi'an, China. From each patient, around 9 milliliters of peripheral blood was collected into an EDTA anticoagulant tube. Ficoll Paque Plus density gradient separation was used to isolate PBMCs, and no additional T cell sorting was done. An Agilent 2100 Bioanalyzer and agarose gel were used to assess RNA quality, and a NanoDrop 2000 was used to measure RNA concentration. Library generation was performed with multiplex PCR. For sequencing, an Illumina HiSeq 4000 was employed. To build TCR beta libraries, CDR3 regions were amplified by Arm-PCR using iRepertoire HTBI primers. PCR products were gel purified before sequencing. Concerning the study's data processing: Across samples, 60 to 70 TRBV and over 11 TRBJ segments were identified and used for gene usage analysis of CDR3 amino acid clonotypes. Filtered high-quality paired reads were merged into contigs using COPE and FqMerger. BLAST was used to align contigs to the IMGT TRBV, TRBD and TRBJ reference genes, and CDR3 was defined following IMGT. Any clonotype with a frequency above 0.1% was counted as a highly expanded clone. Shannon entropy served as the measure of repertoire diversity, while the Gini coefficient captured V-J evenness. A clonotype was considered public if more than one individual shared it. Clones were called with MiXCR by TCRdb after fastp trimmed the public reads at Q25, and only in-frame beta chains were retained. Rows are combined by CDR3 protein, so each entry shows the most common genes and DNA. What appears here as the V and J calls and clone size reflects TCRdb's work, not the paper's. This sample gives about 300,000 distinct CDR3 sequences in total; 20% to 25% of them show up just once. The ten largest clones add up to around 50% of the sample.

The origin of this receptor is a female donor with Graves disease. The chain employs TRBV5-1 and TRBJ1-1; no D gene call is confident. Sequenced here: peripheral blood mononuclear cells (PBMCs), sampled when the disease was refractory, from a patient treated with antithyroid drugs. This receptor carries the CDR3 CASVGGVGNTEAFF. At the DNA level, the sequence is TGCGCCAGCGTGGGCGGGGTGGGGAACACTGAAGCTTTCTTT.